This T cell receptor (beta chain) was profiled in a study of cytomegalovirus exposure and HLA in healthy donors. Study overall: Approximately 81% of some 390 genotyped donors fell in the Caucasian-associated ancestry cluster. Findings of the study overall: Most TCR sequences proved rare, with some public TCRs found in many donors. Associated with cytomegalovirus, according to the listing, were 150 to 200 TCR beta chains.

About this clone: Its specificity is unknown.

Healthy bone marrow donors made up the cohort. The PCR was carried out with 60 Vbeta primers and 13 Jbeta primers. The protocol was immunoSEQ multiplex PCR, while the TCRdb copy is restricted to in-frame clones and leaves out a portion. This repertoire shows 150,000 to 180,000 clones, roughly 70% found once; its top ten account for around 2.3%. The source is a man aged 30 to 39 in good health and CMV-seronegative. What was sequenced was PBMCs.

Here the CDR3 DNA reads TGTGCCAGCAGTTTCGGACAGCAGGACGAGCAGTACTTC. Translated, it gives CASSFGQQDEQYF. The genes are TRBV11-2 and TRBJ2-7; the D gene is possibly TRBD1 (6 bases). CDR1 is SGHAT, CDR2 FQNNGV, per germline. V was shortened by 6 bases and J by 5 bases, with 14 bases between the two germline ends. The CDR3 length is 13 residues.